This T cell receptor beta chain derives from a study of blood T cells in healthy people across ages. A few counts support this clonotype. What it recognizes is unknown. They isolated at least 6.5 million PBMCs from each sample. Study-level points and caveats: When set beside aged donors, long-lived donors presented more naive CD4+ cells and higher diversity. The recorded TCR beta diversity per million T cells decreased in a roughly linear manner with age.

Trimming took off 2 bases at V and 0 bases at J, with 13 bases between the two ends. The CDR3 sequence is 15 residues long. Germline V gene lookup returns CDR1 SQVTM and CDR2 ANQGSEA. The use of a sample-barcoded 5' primer and a J-beta primer mix characterized a second PCR of about 7 to 12 cycles. MiXCR, applied by TCRdb to the 5' RACE reads, yields one record per CDR3 protein. The profile shows approximately 350,000 distinct CDR3 sequences, about half of them singletons. The receptor's source is a man aged 55 to 70 in good health. Sequenced: blood. V and J are TRBV29-1 and TRBJ1-2; D ambiguous. CDR3 DNA: TGCAGCGTTGAAAATAGGGCGGCCACTAACTATGGCTACACCTTC. This translates into CSVENRAATNYGYTF.